The next 13 T cell receptor beta chains were all read from a single sample in a study of blood T cell repertoires in COVID-19. The table came from immunoSEQ multiplex PCR; TCRdb's copy has only in-frame clones and leaves some out. The data contain roughly 250,000 clones, over 80% of them seen just once; the ten biggest clones take up 2.5% to 3.5%. The specimen sequenced was PBMCs or T cells enriched from blood (not recorded which). The receptors derive from a woman in her thirties or forties who had been exposed to COVID-19.

The chain employs TRBV5-4 and TRBJ2-1; 10 bases are a match to TRBD1. Germline trimming cut 3 bases from V and 6 bases from J; bases unmatched to any gene: 6. The CDR3 runs to 15 residues. Germline CDR1 is SGHNT and CDR2 is YYREEE (reference sequence). CDR3 residues: CASSWPGQGINEQFF. The CDR3, as DNA: TGTGCCAGCAGCTGGCCGGGACAGGGGATCAATGAGCAGTTCTTC.

The chain employs TRBV7-8 and TRBJ2-2; D may be TRBD1 (7 bases). Germline V CDR1 and CDR2: SGHVS, FQNEAQ. The V end lost 0 bases, the J end lost 9 bases, and 14 bases lay between the germline ends. This CDR3 is built from 15 residues. CDR3 in DNA: TGTGCCAGCAGCTTAGCTTGGCAGGGGGGCCGGGAGCTGTTTTTT. It specifies CASSLAWQGGRELFF. Combining the CDR3 with reference TRBV7-8 and TRBJ2-2 gives the whole variable domain GAGVSQSPRYKVAKRGQDVALRCDPISGHVSLFWYQQALGQGPEFLTYFQNEAQLDKSGLPSDRFFAERPEGSVSTLKIQRTQQEDSAVYLCASSLAWQGGRELFFGEGSRLTVL.

The chain couples TRBV7-3 to TRBJ2-1, with 8 bases aligning to TRBD2. The V gene's germline CDR1 is SGHTA and CDR2 FQGTGA. V was clipped by 4 bases and J by 3 bases; unmatched bases: 2. CDR3 length: 14 residues. CDR3 sequence reads: CASSYSGIYNEQFF. CDR3 nucleotides: TGTGCCAGCAGCTATAGCGGGATCTACAATGAGCAGTTCTTC.

The rearrangement joins TRBV5-1 to TRBJ2-7; D call uncertain. V lost 0 bases to trimming and J lost 3 bases, with 13 bases between them. Germline loops: CDR1 SGHRS, CDR2 YFSETQ. CDR3 size: 15 residues. The CDR3 loop reads CASSLGHGLDYEQYF. Here the CDR3 DNA reads TGCGCCAGCAGCTTGGGCCATGGGCTGGACTACGAGCAGTACTTC. The full variable domain, in which reference TRBV5-1 and TRBJ2-7 provide the parts outside the CDR3, is KAGVTQTPRYLIKTRGQQVTLSCSPISGHRSVSWYQQTPGQGLQFLFEYFSETQRNKGNFPGRFSGRQFSNSRSEMNVSTLELGDSALYLCASSLGHGLDYEQYFGPGTRLTVT.

This chain links TRBV7-8 with TRBJ1-1; tentatively, D is TRBD1 (5 bases). This CDR3 has 14 residues. The V gene lost 7 bases and the J gene lost 5 bases, with 17 bases spanning the gap. CDR1 and CDR2 (germline): SGHVS, FQNEAQ. The CDR3 nucleotides read TGTGCCAGCACCTTTCCGGGGGGTGGGACTGAAGCTTTCTTT. It specifies CASTFPGGGTEAFF. Variable domain in full (rest from reference TRBV7-8 and TRBJ1-1): GAGVSQSPRYKVAKRGQDVALRCDPISGHVSLFWYQQALGQGPEFLTYFQNEAQLDKSGLPSDRFFAERPEGSVSTLKIQRTQQEDSAVYLCASTFPGGGTEAFFGQGTRLTVV.

The rearrangement uses TRBV11-3 and TRBJ2-3, with 9 bases fitting TRBD2. The CDR3 loop spans 17 amino acids. Looked up from germline, CDR1 is SGHNT and CDR2 is YENEEA. V lost 5 bases, J lost 4 bases, and 13 bases stayed unmatched. CDR3 sequence: CASSEILAGLRADTQYF. The DNA of the CDR3 is TGTGCCAGCAGCGAGATCCTAGCGGGACTTCGGGCAGATACGCAGTATTTT.

This clone was seen just once. The chain couples TRBV4-2 to TRBJ2-3, with D perhaps matching TRBD2 (6 bases). Trimming shortened V by 4 bases and J by 9 bases, and 14 bases separated the two germline ends. Germline V gene sequence: CDR1 LGHNA, CDR2 YNFKEQ. The CDR3 runs 13 residues. CDR3 DNA: TGTGCCAGCAGCCCGGGGGACTCCGGGACGCAGTATTTT. It specifies CASSPGDSGTQYF.

This clone was seen only a few times. J is TRBJ2-1 and V is TRBV6-5; 9 positions match TRBD2. CDR1 MNHEY and CDR2 SVGAGI come from the germline V gene. CDR3 length equals 13 residues. V lost 8 bases and J lost 7; bases outside the gene matches: 6. CDR3 bases: TGTGCCAGCTCGGGACTAGCAGGAAATGAGCAGTTCTTC. This gives the protein CASSGLAGNEQFF.

The chain joins TRBV7-9 to TRBJ1-6; D is ambiguous. The CDR3 has 15 amino acids. V shed 5 bases and J shed 5 bases, with 13 bases lying between them. The germline V gene has CDR1 SEHNR and CDR2 FQNEAQ (reference sequence). The CDR3 DNA is TGTGCCAGCAGCCCCCGGGATGGGGATAATTCACCCCTCCACTTT. Residues: CASSPRDGDNSPLHF.

This clone is a singleton in its sample. The chain couples TRBV29-1 to TRBJ1-5; tentatively, D is TRBD1 (5 bases). CDR3 length: 13 amino acids. The germline gives CDR1 SQVTM, CDR2 ANQGSEA. The V gene lost 6 bases and the J gene lost 6 bases, with 15 bases spanning the gap. DNA for the CDR3: TGCAGCGTCGAGACAGATCCGGGTCAGCCCCAGCATTTT. This codes for CSVETDPGQPQHF.

The rearrangement joins TRBV19 to TRBJ2-1; 9 nucleotides align to TRBD1. This CDR3 comprises 13 residues. The junction had 8 bases not matched to a gene; V was cut back by 9 bases and J by 8 bases. Per germline, CDR1 LNHDA and CDR2 SQIVND (reference sequence). CDR3: CASDDRGGDEQFF. The DNA of the CDR3 is TGTGCCAGCGACGACAGGGGGGGCGATGAGCAGTTCTTC.

The chain joins TRBV10-3 to TRBJ1-3; D not certain. The germline CDR1 and CDR2 sequences are ENHRY and SYGVKD. The V gene lost 4 bases and the J gene lost 1 base, with 17 bases spanning the gap. The CDR3 runs to 17 residues. This CDR3 is CAISVSRAGTSGNTIYF. The CDR3 DNA follows: TGTGCCATCAGTGTATCGAGAGCAGGTACATCTGGAAACACCATATATTTT.

The J gene is TRBJ1-3, the V gene TRBV21-1; the table's TRBD1 call for D was not verified on the DNA. TRBV21-1 is marked as a pseudogene. The CDR3 sequence is 16 residues long. The chain's CDR3 is CASSTWDRSTGNTIYF. CDR3 DNA sequence: TGTGCCAGCAGCACCTGGGACAGAAGTACTGGAAACACCATATATTTT.